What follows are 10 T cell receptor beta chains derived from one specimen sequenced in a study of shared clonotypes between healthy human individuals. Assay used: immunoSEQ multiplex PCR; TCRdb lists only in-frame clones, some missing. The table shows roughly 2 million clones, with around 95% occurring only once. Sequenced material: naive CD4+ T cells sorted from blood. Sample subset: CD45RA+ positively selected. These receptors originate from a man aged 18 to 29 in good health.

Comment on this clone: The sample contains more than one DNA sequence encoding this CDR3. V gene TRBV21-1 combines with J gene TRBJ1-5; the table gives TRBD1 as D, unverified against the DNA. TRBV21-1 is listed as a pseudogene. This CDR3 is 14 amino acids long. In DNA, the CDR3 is TGTGCCAGCAGCTCCCGACAGGGGAATCAGCCCCAGCATTTT. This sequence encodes CASSSRQGNQPQHF.

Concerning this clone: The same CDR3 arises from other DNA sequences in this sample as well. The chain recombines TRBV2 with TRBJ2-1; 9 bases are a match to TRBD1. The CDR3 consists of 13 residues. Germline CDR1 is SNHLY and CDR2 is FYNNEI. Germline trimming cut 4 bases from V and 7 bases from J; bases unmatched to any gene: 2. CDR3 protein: CASSVGTGNEQFF. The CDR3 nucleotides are TGTGCCAGCAGTGTTGGGACAGGGAATGAGCAGTTCTTC.

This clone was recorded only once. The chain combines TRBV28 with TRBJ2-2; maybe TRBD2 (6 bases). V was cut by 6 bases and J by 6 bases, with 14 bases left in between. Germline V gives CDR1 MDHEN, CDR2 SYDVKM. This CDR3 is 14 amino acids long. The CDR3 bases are TGTGCCAGCAGACCGGGACTTATGTCCGGGGAGCTGTTTTTT. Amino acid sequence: CASRPGLMSGELFF.

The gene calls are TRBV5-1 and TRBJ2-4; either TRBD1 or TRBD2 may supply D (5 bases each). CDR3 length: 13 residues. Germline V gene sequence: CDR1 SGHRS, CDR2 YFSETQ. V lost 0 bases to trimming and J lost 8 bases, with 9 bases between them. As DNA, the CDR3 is TGCGCCAGCAGCTTGGCGGGGCTGGACATTCAGTACTTC. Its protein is CASSLAGLDIQYF.

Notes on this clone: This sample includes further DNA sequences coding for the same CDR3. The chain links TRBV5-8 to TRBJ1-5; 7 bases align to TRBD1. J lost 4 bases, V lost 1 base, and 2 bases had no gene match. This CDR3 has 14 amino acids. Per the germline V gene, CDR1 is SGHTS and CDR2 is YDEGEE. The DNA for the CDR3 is TGTGCCAGCAGCTTGCAGGGGGGGAATCAGCCCCAGCATTTT. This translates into CASSLQGGNQPQHF.

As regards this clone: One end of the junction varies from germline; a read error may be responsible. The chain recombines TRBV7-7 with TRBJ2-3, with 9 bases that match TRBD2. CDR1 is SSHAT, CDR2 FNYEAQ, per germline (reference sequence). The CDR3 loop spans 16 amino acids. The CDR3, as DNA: TGTGCTAGCAGCTTAGGTCCTAGCGGGATCCCAAATACGCAGTATTTT. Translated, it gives CASSLGPSGIPNTQYF. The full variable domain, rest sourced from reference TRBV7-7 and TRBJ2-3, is GAGVSQSPRYKVTKRGQDVTLRCDPISSHATLYWYQQALGQGPEFLTYFNYEAQPDKSGLPSDRFSAERPEGSISTLTIQRTEQRDSAMYRCASSLGPSGIPNTQYFGPGTRLTVL.

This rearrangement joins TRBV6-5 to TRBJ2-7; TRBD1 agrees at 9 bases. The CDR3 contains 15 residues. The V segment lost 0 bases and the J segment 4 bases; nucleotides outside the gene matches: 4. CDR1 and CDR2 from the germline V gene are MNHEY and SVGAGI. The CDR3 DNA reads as TGTGCCAGCAGTTACTCATCCGGACAGGGGTACGAGCAGTACTTC. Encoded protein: CASSYSSGQGYEQYF.

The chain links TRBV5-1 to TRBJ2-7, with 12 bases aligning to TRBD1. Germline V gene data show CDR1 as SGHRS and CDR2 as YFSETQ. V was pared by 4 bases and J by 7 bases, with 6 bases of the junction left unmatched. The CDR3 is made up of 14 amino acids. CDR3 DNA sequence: TGCGCCAGCAGCGCCGGGACAGGGGGCGGGGAGCAGTACTTC. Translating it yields CASSAGTGGGEQYF.

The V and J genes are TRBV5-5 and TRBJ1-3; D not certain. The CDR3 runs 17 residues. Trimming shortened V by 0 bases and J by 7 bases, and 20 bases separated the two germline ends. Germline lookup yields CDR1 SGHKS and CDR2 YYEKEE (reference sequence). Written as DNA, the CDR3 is TGTGCCAGCAGCTTGGCCCTCCGATACTCTCTCTGGAACACCATATATTTT. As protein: CASSLALRYSLWNTIYF.

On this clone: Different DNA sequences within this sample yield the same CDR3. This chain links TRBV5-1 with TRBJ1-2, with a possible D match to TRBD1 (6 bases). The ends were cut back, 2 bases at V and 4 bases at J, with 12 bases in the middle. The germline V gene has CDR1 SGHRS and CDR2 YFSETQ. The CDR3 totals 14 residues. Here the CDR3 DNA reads TGCGCCAGCAGCTTAGGGGGACAAAGCTATGGCTACACCTTC. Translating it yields CASSLGGQSYGYTF.